The 13 T cell receptor beta chains presented below share a single source sample, sequenced in a study of CD8 T cells in ankylosing spondylitis. These receptors' antigens are unknown. TCRdb itself ran the 5' RACE reads through MiXCR, one entry per CDR3 protein. This sample yields just under 550,000 distinct CDR3 sequences, of which about an eighth are seen a single time; 6.8% belongs to the top ten. Study results and limitations: Blood from ankylosing spondylitis patients appeared to carry a characteristic roughly 8-variant TCR beta motif.

Sequenced sample: blood, either unsorted or a sorted T cell fraction (not recorded which). These receptors originate from a male donor with ankylosing spondylitis.

The chain is built from TRBV20-1 and TRBJ1-1; 10 nucleotides agree with TRBD1. CDR3 length: 13 residues. Germline V gene data show CDR1 as DFQATT and CDR2 as SNEGSKA (reference sequence). Losses at the gene ends were 6 bases for V and 10 bases for J; bases not matched to a gene: 11. The chain's CDR3 is CSASPGQGGLAFF. CDR3 in DNA: TGCAGTGCCAGCCCAGGACAGGGGGGATTAGCTTTCTTT.

The chain has TRBV28 and TRBJ1-1; D is possibly TRBD1 (5 bases). Trimming took 8 bases from V and 8 from J, leaving 12 bases between them. This CDR3 is built from 11 residues. Germline CDR1 MDHEN, CDR2 SYDVKM. The CDR3 DNA reads as TGTGCCAGCGGGGCGGCCAGCGAAGCTTTCTTT. Residues: CASGAASEAFF.

Many counts were recorded for this clonotype. The genes are TRBV12-3 or TRBV12-4 and TRBJ1-2, with TRBD1 matching over 11 bases. V gave up 3 bases and J gave up 7 bases; unmatched junction bases: 4. The CDR3 runs to 14 residues. The CDR3 nucleotides are TGTGCCAGCAGTTTTGGACAGGGGGCGCGTGGCTACACCTTC. This translates into CASSFGQGARGYTF.

This rearrangement joins TRBV20-1 to TRBJ2-3, with TRBD1 matching 11 bases. This CDR3 comprises 16 residues. With 3 bases clipped from V and 0 bases from J, the junction kept 5 bases outside the gene matches. Germline V gene sequence: CDR1 DFQATT, CDR2 SNEGSKA (reference sequence). CDR3 DNA: TGCAGTGCTAGGGGGGGGACAGGGGGAAGCACAGATACGCAGTATTTT. It is translated as CSARGGTGGSTDTQYF.

The rearrangement joins TRBV20-1 to TRBJ1-2; D is uncertain. Trimming removed 4 bases from V and 6 bases from J, with 15 bases in between. CDR1 is DFQATT and CDR2 is SNEGSKA in the germline V gene (reference sequence). The CDR3 is made up of 13 amino acids. The CDR3 region is CSATRGGWDGYTF. The CDR3, as DNA: TGCAGTGCTACTCGGGGAGGGTGGGATGGCTACACCTTC.

CDR3 residues: CASSLVLGGGMADTQYF. The CDR3 region has the DNA TGTGCCAGCAGCTTAGTCCTCGGGGGAGGGATGGCAGATACGCAGTATTTT. The chain couples TRBV11-2 to TRBJ2-3; TRBD2 matches at 7 bases. The germline CDR1 and CDR2 sequences are SGHAT and FQNNGV. V was clipped by 1 base and J by 4 bases; unmatched bases: 11. The CDR3 has 17 residues.

This chain joins TRBV5-8 and TRBJ1-4; unclear D gene. The CDR3 is made up of 16 amino acids. The germline CDR1 and CDR2 sequences are SGHTS and YDEGEE. V lost 4 bases and J 0 bases, leaving 13 bases between the germline ends. Written as DNA, the CDR3 is TGTGCCAGCAGCCTAACCTACGCCGCAACTAATGAAAAACTGTTTTTT. This encodes CASSLTYAATNEKLFF. Complete variable domain (other parts from reference TRBV5-8 and TRBJ1-4): EAGVTQSPTHLIKTRGQQATLRCSPISGHTSVYWYQQALGLGLQFLLWYDEGEERNRGNFPPRFSGRQFPNYSSELNVNALELEDSALYLCASSLTYAATNEKLFFGSGTQLSVL.

This clonotype was observed many times. The gene calls are TRBV12-3 or TRBV12-4 and TRBJ2-3; D tentatively reads TRBD1 or TRBD2 (5 bases each). CDR3 length: 16 residues. V lost 5 bases and J 6 bases, leaving 21 bases between the germline ends. The CDR3 region has the DNA TGTGCCAGCAGTGCTCCCGGGACCCAAGGGGCGGATACGCAGTATTTT. Residues: CASSAPGTQGADTQYF.

This clonotype has a handful of counts. This chain joins TRBV21-1 and TRBJ2-7; the table assigns TRBD1, which was not confirmed against the DNA. TRBV21-1 counts as a pseudogene. This CDR3 has 15 amino acids. In nucleotides, the CDR3 is TGTGCCAGCAGCGCCCCCCAAGGCAGACTATACGAGCAGTACGTC. This encodes CASSAPQGRLYEQYV.

The V gene is TRBV3-1, the J gene TRBJ2-5; weak D call: TRBD2 (5 bases). Trimming stripped 3 bases from V and 2 bases from J, with 13 bases between. The germline V gene encodes CDR1 LGHDT and CDR2 YNNKEL (reference sequence). The CDR3 runs to 15 residues. As DNA, the CDR3 is TGTGCCAGCAGCCACTTCTGGGAGAGACAAGAGACCCAGTACTTC. Protein product: CASSHFWERQETQYF.

This clonotype was seen ten or more times. The V gene is TRBV4-2, the J gene TRBJ2-7; D is unclear. Germline CDR1 LGHNA, CDR2 YNFKEQ. This CDR3 comprises 13 residues. V lost 0 bases to trimming and J lost 4 bases, with 7 bases between them. In DNA, the CDR3 is TGTGCCAGCAGCCAAGAAGAAGGGTACGAGCAGTACTTC. It translates to CASSQEEGYEQYF.

This clonotype was found a few times. This chain joins TRBV20-1 and TRBJ2-2; a possible D gene is TRBD2 (6 bases). Looked up from germline, CDR1 is DFQATT and CDR2 is SNEGSKA (reference sequence). CDR3 length: 17 amino acids. Between the trimmed V and J ends, which lost 0 bases and 8 bases, there was a span of 22 bases. The CDR3 region has the DNA TGCAGTGCTAGAGATTGGGGTAGCGGCCCTAACGGGGGGGAGCTGTTTTTT. Translation: CSARDWGSGPNGGELFF.

In its sample, this clonotype was seen a few times. CDR3 sequence reads: CSASPGAGRGYTF. Written as DNA, the CDR3 is TGCAGTGCTAGCCCCGGGGCAGGGAGAGGCTACACCTTC. This chain links TRBV20-1 with TRBJ1-2; possible D gene TRBD1, 5 bases. The CDR3 is 13 residues long. Trimming took off 3 bases at V and 8 bases at J, with 16 bases between the two ends. Germline V lookup: CDR1 DFQATT, CDR2 SNEGSKA (reference sequence).